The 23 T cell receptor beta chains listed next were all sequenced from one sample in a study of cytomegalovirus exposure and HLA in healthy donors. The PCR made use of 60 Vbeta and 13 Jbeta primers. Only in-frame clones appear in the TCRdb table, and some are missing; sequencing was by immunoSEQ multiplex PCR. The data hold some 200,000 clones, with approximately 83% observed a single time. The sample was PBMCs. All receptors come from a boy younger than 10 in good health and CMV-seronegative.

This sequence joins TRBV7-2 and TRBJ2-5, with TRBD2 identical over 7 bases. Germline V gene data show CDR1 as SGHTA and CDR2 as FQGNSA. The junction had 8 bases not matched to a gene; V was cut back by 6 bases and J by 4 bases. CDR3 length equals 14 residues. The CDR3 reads CASSKRGLGETQYF. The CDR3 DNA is TGTGCCAGCAGTAAGCGGGGCCTTGGAGAGACCCAGTACTTC.

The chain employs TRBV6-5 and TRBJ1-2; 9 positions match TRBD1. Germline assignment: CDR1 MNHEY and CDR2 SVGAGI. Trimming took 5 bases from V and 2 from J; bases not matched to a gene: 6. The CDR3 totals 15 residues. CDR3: CASSARTGVNYGYTF. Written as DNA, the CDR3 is TGTGCCAGCAGTGCCCGGACAGGGGTCAACTATGGCTACACCTTC.

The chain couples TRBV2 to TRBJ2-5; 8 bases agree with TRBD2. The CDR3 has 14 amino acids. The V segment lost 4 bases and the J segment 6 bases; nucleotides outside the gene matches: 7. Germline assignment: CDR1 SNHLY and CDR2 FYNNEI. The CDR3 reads CASSAGGPRKTQYF. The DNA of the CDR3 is TGTGCCAGCAGTGCGGGGGGGCCTAGAAAGACCCAGTACTTC.

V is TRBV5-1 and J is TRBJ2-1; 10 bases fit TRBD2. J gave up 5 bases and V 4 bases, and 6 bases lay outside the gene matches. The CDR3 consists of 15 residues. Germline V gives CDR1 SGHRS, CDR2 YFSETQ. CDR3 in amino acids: CASSVSLAGDNEQFF. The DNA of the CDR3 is TGCGCCAGCAGCGTTAGTCTAGCGGGGGACAATGAGCAGTTCTTC.

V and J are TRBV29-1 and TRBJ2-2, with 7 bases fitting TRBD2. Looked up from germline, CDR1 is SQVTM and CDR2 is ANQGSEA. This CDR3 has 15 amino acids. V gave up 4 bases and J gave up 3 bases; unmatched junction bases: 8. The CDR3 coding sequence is TGCAGCGTTGGGGGCGGGGGTGTTGACACCGGGGAGCTGTTTTTT. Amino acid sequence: CSVGGGGVDTGELFF.

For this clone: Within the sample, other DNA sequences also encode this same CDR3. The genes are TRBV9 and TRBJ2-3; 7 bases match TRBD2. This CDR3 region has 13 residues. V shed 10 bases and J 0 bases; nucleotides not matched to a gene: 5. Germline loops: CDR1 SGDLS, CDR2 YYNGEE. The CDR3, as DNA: TGTGCCTCTTCCGGGGGGAGCACAGATACGCAGTATTTT. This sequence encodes CASSGGSTDTQYF.

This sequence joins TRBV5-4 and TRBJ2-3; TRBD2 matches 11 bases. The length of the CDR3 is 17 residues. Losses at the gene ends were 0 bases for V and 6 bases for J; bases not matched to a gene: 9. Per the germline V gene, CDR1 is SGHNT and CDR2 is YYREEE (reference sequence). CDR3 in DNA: TGTGCCAGCAGCTTGGTCAGCCTAGCGGGGGGCCGGGATACGCAGTATTTT. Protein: CASSLVSLAGGRDTQYF.

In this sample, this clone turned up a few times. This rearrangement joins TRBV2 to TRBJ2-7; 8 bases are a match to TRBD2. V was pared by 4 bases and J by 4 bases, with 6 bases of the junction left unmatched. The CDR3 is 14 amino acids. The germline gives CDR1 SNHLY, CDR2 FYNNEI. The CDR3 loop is CASSVERGRYEQYF. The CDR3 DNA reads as TGTGCCAGCAGTGTTGAGCGGGGGAGGTACGAGCAGTACTTC.

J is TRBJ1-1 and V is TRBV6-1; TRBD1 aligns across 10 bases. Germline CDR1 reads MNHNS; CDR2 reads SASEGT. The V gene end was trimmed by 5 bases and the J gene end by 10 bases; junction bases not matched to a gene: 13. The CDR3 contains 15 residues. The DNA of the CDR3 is TGTGCCAGCAGTCGACAGGGGGCGAGGGGTCAGAGAGCTTTCTTT. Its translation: CASSRQGARGQRAFF.

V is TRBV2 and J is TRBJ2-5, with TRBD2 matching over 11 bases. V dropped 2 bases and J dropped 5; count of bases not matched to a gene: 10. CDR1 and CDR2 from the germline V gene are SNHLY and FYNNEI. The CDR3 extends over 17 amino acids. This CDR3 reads CASSERGSGGAWETQYF. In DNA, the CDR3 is TGTGCCAGCAGTGAAAGGGGTAGCGGGGGGGCGTGGGAGACCCAGTACTTC. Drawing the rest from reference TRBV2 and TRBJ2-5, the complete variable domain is EPEVTQTPSHQVTQMGQEVILRCVPISNHLYFYWYRQILGQKVEFLVSFYNNEISEKSEIFDDQFSVERPDGSNFTLKIRSTKLEDSAMYFCASSERGSGGAWETQYFGPGTRLLVL.

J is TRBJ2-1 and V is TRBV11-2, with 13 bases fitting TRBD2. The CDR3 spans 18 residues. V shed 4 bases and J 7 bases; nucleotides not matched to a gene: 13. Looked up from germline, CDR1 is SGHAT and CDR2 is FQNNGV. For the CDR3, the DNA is TGTGCCAGCAGCTCGGGACTAGCGGGGAAAACTCTTATAAATGAGCAGTTCTTC. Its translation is CASSSGLAGKTLINEQFF.

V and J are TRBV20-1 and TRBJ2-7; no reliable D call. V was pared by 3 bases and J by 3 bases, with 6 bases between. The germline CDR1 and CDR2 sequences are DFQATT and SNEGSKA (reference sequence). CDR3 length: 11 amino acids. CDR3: CSASFLYEQYF. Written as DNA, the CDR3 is TGCAGTGCTAGTTTTCTCTACGAGCAGTACTTC.

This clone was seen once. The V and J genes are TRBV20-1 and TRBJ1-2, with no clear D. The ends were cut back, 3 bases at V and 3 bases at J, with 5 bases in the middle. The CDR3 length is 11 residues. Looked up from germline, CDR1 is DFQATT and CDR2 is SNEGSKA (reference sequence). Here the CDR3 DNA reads TGCAGTGCTAGCTTCGACTATGGCTACACCTTC. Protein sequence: CSASFDYGYTF.

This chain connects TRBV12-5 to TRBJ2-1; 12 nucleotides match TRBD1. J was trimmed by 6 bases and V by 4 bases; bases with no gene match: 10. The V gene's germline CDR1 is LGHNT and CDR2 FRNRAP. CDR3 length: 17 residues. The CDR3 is CASGSRPGQGASNEQFF. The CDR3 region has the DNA TGTGCTAGTGGTTCGCGCCCGGGACAGGGGGCCTCCAATGAGCAGTTCTTC.

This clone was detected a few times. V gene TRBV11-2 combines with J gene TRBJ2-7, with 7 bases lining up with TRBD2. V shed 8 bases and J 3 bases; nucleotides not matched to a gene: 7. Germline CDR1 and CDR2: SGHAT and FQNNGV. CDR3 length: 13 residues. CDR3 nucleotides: TGTGCCAGCGCGCCGGGACTACTCTACGAGCAGTACTTC. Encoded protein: CASAPGLLYEQYF.

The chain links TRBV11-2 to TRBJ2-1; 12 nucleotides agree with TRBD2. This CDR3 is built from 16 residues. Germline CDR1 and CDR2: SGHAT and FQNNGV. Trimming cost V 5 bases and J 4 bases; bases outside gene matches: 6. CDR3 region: CASSPRLAGVYNEQFF. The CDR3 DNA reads TGTGCCAGCAGCCCCCGACTAGCGGGGGTTTACAATGAGCAGTTCTTC.

For the CDR3, the DNA is TGTGCCAGCAGCTCCAGACAGGGTACCTACGAGCAGTACTTC. Its translation: CASSSRQGTYEQYF. The chain links TRBV7-2 to TRBJ2-7; 7 nucleotides agree with TRBD1. The germline V gene has CDR1 SGHTA and CDR2 FQGNSA. This CDR3 has 14 residues. The J segment lost 2 bases and the V segment lost 4 bases, leaving 5 bases of the junction unmatched.

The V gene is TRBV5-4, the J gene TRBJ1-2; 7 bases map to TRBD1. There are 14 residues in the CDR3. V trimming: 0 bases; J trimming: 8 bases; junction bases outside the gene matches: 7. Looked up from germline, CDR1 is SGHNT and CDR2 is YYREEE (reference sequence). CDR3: CASSLDDRDGGYTF. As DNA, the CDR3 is TGTGCCAGCAGCTTGGACGACAGGGATGGGGGCTACACCTTC.

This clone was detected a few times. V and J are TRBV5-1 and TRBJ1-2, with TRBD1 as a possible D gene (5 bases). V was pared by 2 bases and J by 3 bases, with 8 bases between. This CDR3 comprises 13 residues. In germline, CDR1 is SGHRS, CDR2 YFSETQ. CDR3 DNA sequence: TGCGCCAGCAGCTTCGGCAGGGACTATGGCTACACCTTC. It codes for CASSFGRDYGYTF. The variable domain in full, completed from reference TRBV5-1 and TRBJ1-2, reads KAGVTQTPRYLIKTRGQQVTLSCSPISGHRSVSWYQQTPGQGLQFLFEYFSETQRNKGNFPGRFSGRQFSNSRSEMNVSTLELGDSALYLCASSFGRDYGYTFGSGTRLTVV.

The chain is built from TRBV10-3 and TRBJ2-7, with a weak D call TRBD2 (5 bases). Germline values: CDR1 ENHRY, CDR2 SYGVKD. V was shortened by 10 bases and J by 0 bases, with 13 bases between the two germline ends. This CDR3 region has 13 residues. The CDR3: CATVSGSSYEQYF. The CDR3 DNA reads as TGTGCCACTGTAAGCGGAAGCTCCTACGAGCAGTACTTC.

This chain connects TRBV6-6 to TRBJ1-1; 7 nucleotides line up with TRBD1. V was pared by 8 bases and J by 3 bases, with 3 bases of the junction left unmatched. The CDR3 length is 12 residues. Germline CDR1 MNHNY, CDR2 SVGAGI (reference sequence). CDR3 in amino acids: CASGTGDTEAFF. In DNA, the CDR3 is TGTGCCAGCGGTACAGGGGACACTGAAGCTTTCTTT.

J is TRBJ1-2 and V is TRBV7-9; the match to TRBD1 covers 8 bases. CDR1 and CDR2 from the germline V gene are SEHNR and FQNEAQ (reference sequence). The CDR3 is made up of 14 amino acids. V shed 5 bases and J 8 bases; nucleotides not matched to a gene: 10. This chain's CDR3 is CASSTGGLSKGYTF. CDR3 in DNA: TGTGCCAGCAGCACAGGGGGACTAAGTAAAGGCTACACCTTC. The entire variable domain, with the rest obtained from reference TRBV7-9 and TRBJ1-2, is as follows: DTGVSQNPRHKITKRGQNVTFRCDPISEHNRLYWYRQTLGQGPEFLTYFQNEAQLEKSRLLSDRFSAERPKGSFSTLEIQRTEQGDSAMYLCASSTGGLSKGYTFGSGTRLTVV.

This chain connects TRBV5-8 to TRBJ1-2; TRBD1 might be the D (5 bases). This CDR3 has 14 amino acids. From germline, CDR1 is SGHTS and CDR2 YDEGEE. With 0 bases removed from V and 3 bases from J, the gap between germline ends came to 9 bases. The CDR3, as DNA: TGTGCCAGCAGCTTGGCGGTGACAGACTATGGCTACACCTTC. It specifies CASSLAVTDYGYTF.